This TCR beta chain is from a study of blood T cell repertoires in COVID-19. Overall study context: Nucleic acid was either cDNA or gDNA, and it came from T cells, B-cell-depleted T cells, or PBMCs.

J was trimmed by 6 bases and V by 0 bases; bases with no gene match: 2. Germline V gene sequence: CDR1 SGHRS, CDR2 YFSETQ. This CDR3 is 15 amino acids long. Original methodology: The authors estimated nucleated cell counts from reference gene primer amplification. Sequencing was performed with immunoSEQ multiplex PCR; in TCRdb, only in-frame clones are kept and a portion is missing. The DNA gave D and trimming, while V, J and clone size come from that table. The repertoire holds about 59,000 clones, with 87% as singletons. This rearrangement joins TRBV5-1 to TRBJ1-6; 8 nucleotides align to TRBD1. Sequencing was carried out using peripheral blood. This sequence originates from an elderly man in a cohort sampled during active COVID-19. CDR3 in DNA: TGCGCCAGCAGCTTGGAGACAGGGGTTAATTCACCCCTCCACTTT. Encoded protein: CASSLETGVNSPLHF.